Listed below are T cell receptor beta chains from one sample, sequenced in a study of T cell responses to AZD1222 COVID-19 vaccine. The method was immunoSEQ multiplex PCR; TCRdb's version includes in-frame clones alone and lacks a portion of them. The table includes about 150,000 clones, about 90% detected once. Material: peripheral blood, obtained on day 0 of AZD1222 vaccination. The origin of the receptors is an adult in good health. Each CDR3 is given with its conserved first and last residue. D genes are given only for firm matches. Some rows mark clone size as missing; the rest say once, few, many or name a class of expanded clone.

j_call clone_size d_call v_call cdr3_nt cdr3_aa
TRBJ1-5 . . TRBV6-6 TGTGCCAGCAGTCTGCGGGGGGCCAGGGCGGATCAGCCCCAGCATTTT CASSLRGARADQPQHF
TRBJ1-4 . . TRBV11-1 TGTGCCAGCAGCGTTAGGTACGGGCCGAATGAAAAACTGTTTTTT CASSVRYGPNEKLFF
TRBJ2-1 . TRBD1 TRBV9 TGTGCCAGCAGCGCCGGGACAGGGGGTAATGAGCAGTTCTTC CASSAGTGGNEQFF
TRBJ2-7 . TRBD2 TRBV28 TGTGCCAGCACCAGAGTACTCGGGACTAGCTTATACGAGCAGTACTTC CASTRVLGTSLYEQYF
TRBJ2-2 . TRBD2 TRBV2 TGTGCCAGCACCCGGGTTGGACTAGCGGGAGAGAACACCGGGGAGCTGTTTTTT CASTRVGLAGENTGELFF
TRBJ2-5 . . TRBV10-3 TGTGCCATCAGTGAGTTAGGAGCCCGAACGGGGACCCAGTACTTC CAISELGARTGTQYF
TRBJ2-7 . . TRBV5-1 TGCGCCAGCAGCTCCCCCGGGACGGGGGTCTACGAGCAGTACTTC CASSSPGTGVYEQYF
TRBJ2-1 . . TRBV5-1 TGCGCCAGCAGCTTGTTGCATAGTGAGCAGTTCTTC CASSLLHSEQFF
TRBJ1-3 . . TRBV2 TGTGCCAGCAGTCCAGGGACTGGAAACACCATATATTTT CASSPGTGNTIYF
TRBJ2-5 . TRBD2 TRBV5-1 TGCGCCAGCAGCTTGGGCCCCGGGGGGGGACGACAAGAGACCCAGTACTTC CASSLGPGGGRQETQYF
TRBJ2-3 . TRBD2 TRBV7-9 TGTGCCAGCAGCTTGAGACTAGCGGGGATGTGGGATACGCAGTATTTT CASSLRLAGMWDTQYF
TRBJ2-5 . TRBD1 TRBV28 TGTGCCAGCAGTCCCGGGACAGGGGGCGGGGAGACCCAGTACTTC CASSPGTGGGETQYF
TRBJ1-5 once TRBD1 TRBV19 TGTGCCAGTAGACCGACAGGGCTTATGGGTCAGCCCCAGCATTTT CASRPTGLMGQPQHF
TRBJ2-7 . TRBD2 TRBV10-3 TGTGCCATCAGTGGTCCAGCGGGAGTAAGCGAGCAGTACTTC CAISGPAGVSEQYF
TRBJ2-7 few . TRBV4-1 TGCGCCAGCAGCCAAGGGACGCCCACCAGCTCCTACGAGCAGTACTTC CASSQGTPTSSYEQYF
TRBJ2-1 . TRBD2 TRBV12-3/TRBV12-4 TGTGCCAGCAGTTGGGGACTAGCGGGTGAGCAGTTCTTC CASSWGLAGEQFF
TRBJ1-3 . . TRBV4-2 TGTGCCAGCAGCCCCGCGCGGGGCGCTGGAAACACCATATATTTT CASSPARGAGNTIYF
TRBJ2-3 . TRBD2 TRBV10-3 TGTGCCATCAGTGATCTCCGGACTAGCGGGAACCCAGATACGCAGTATTTT CAISDLRTSGNPDTQYF
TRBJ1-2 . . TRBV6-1 TGTGCCAGCAGTGAATCGGAGGGTGGCTATGGCTACACCTTC CASSESEGGYGYTF
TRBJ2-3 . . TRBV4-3 TGCGCCAGCAGCCAAGAACTAGCCGGGACCGTCGGTGATACGCAGTATTTT CASSQELAGTVGDTQYF
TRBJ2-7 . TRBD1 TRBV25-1 TGTGCCAGCAGTGACAGCGGGACAGGGGACGAGCAGTACTTC CASSDSGTGDEQYF
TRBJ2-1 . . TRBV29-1 TGCAGCGTTGCCCTGGGCGACAATGAGCAGTTCTTC CSVALGDNEQFF
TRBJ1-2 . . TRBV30 TGTGCCTGGAGTGTAGTAGGGGGTGGCTATGGCTACACCTTC CAWSVVGGGYGYTF
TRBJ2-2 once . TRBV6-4 TGTGCCAGCAGTGACTCGATCACTTACAACACCGGGGAGCTGTTTTTT CASSDSITYNTGELFF
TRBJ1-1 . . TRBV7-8 TGTGCCAGCAGCTCTATCGGACGGGGAAACACTGAAGCTTTCTTT CASSSIGRGNTEAFF
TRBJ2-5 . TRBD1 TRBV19 TGTGCCAGTAGTAGAGTGCGACAGGGGGAAGAGACCCAGTACTTC CASSRVRQGEETQYF
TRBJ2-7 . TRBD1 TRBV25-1 TGTGCCAGCAGTGAGCAGGGGGCTGTGGGGGAGCAGTACTTC CASSEQGAVGEQYF
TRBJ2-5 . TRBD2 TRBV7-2 TGTGCCAGCAGCCCGCATTCTAGCGGGGTTCAAGAGACCCAGTACTTC CASSPHSSGVQETQYF
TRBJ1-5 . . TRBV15 TGTGCCACCAGCGGGACAAAAGGGGACACCTTGTCGGTATATGGCAATCAGCCCCAGCATTTT CATSGTKGDTLSVYGNQPQHF
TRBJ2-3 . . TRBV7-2 TGTGCCAGCAGCTCTCTGCGGAGGGCTCTCACGGAGCAGTATTTT CASSSLRRALTEQYF
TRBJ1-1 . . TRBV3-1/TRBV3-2 TGTGCCAGCAGCCCATCCCAGACCAGGGGCACTGAAGCTTTCTTT CASSPSQTRGTEAFF
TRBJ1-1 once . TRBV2 TGTGCCAGCAGTGAGGGTCCGAACACTGAAGCTTTCTTT CASSEGPNTEAFF
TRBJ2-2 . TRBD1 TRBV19 TGTGCCAGTATGTGGACAGGGGGTACCGGGGAGCTGTTTTTT CASMWTGGTGELFF
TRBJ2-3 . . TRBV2 TGTGCCCCCCGGGACTTAGACAGCACAGATACGCAGTATTTT CAPRDLDSTDTQYF
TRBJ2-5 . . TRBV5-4 TGTGCCAGCAGCAGCACGGGAGTTGGAGAGACCCAGTACTTC CASSSTGVGETQYF
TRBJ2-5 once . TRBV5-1 TGCGCCAGCAGCCAACAAGAGACCCAGTACTTC CASSQQETQYF
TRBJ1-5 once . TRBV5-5 TGTGCCAGCAGCTTGGGAAGGGCGAATCAGCCCCAGCATTTT CASSLGRANQPQHF
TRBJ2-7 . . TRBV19 TGTGCCAGCCGAGTACTCCACGTCCGGTCCTACGAGCAGTACTTC CASRVLHVRSYEQYF
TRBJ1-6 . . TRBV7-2 TGTGCCAGCAGCTTACAGGGGTACGGTAATTCACCCCTCCACTTT CASSLQGYGNSPLHF
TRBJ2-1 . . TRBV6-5 TGTGCCAGCAGAGAGGTTAGGGGGGGAGGCAATGAGCAGTTCTTC CASREVRGGGNEQFF
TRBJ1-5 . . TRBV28 TGTGCCAGCAGGCCGACAGTAAGCAATCAGCCCCAGCATTTT CASRPTVSNQPQHF
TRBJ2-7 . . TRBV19 TGTGCCAGTAGTAAGAGCACTTATCAGCGCAGAGAGCAGTACTTC CASSKSTYQRREQYF
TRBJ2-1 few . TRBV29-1 TGCAGCGTTCAAGTGGGATCGATCAATGAGCAGTTCTTC CSVQVGSINEQFF
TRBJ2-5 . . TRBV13 TGTGCCAGCACCAAAAGGACAGTCCAAGAGACCCAGTACTTC CASTKRTVQETQYF
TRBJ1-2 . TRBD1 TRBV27 TGTGCCAGCAGTTGGGACAGCCGCGGACGCTCTAACTATGGCTACACCTTC CASSWDSRGRSNYGYTF
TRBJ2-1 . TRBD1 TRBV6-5 TGTGCCAGCAGGCCCAGGGGGCGAAAGGGTGAGCAGTTCTTC CASRPRGRKGEQFF